A single sample is the source of the 10 T cell receptor beta chains below, sequenced in a study of identical twins. One entry per CDR3 protein, called by TCRdb with MiXCR from the 5' RACE reads. The table has about 240,000 distinct CDR3 sequences, 7% to 8.5% seen once. This sample was also put to use in a study of yellow fever vaccine responses in identical twins.

Specimen: CD8+ T cells sorted from blood. The source of these receptors is a woman between 18 and 30 years old in good health.

This clonotype was seen at least ten times. This chain connects TRBV3-1 to TRBJ2-1; D is unresolved. Germline V lookup: CDR1 LGHDT, CDR2 YNNKEL (reference sequence). CDR3 length: 15 amino acids. The V gene lost 3 bases and the J gene lost 6 bases, with 15 bases spanning the gap. The CDR3 spells CASSQTLSEGNEQFF. The CDR3 DNA reads TGTGCCAGCAGCCAGACCCTATCCGAAGGCAATGAGCAGTTCTTC.

The chain carries TRBV20-1 and TRBJ2-7, with D perhaps matching TRBD2 (5 bases). CDR3 size: 14 residues. Germline V lookup: CDR1 DFQATT, CDR2 SNEGSKA (reference sequence). Trimming took off 1 base at V and 1 base at J, with 11 bases between the two ends. The CDR3 loop reads CSARAGLNSYEQYV. The DNA of the CDR3 is TGCAGTGCTAGAGCCGGACTGAATTCCTACGAGCAGTACGTC.

This clonotype appeared many times. The chain uses TRBV2 and TRBJ1-5; tentative D call: TRBD1 (6 bases). The germline V gene encodes CDR1 SNHLY and CDR2 FYNNEI. Deletions cut 6 bases from V and 2 bases from J, with 17 bases between. CDR3 length equals 16 residues. The CDR3 here is CASSPLVQGRNQPQHF. DNA of the CDR3: TGTGCCAGCAGCCCGTTAGTGCAGGGGCGCAATCAGCCCCAGCATTTT.

In this sample, this clonotype turned up a few times. J is TRBJ2-4 and V is TRBV9; D possibly uses TRBD1 or TRBD2 (6 bases each). This CDR3 spans 13 amino acids. Germline CDR1 reads SGDLS; CDR2 reads YYNGEE. The ends were cut back, 3 bases at V and 9 bases at J, with 13 bases in the middle. The CDR3 loop is CASSDRDGGIQYF. In DNA, the CDR3 is TGTGCCAGCAGCGACAGGGACGGGGGCATTCAGTACTTC. Complete variable domain (other parts from reference TRBV9 and TRBJ2-4): DSGVTQTPKHLITATGQRVTLRCSPRSGDLSVYWYQQSLDQGLQFLIQYYNGEERAKGNILERFSAQQFPDLHSELNLSSLELGDSALYFCASSDRDGGIQYFGAGTRLSVL.

This clonotype has only a few counts. This chain connects TRBV12-5 to TRBJ2-7; D uncertain. This CDR3 is 13 amino acids long. Trimming cost V 0 bases and J 2 bases, with 5 bases left between them. Germline V gene lookup returns CDR1 LGHNT and CDR2 FRNRAP. This CDR3 reads CASGLVRTYEQYV. The CDR3 region has the DNA TGTGCTAGTGGTTTGGTAAGGACCTACGAGCAGTACGTC.

This clonotype was detected many times. The CDR3 loop reads CASSSGVPAYNEQFF. In DNA form, the CDR3 reads TGTGCCAGCAGTTCGGGGGTCCCTGCCTACAATGAGCAGTTCTTC. The chain recombines TRBV28 with TRBJ2-1; tentative D call: TRBD2 (6 bases). This CDR3 has 15 residues. V lost 4 bases and J lost 2, with 12 bases in between. Per germline, CDR1 MDHEN and CDR2 SYDVKM.

About this clonotype itself: At one end the junction does not follow the germline gene, possibly because of a read error. The J gene is TRBJ2-3, the V gene TRBV28; 9 bases fit TRBD1. This CDR3 contains 17 residues. In germline, CDR1 is MDHEN, CDR2 SYDVKM. This CDR3 is CASRKLPGQGIPDSQYF. In DNA, the CDR3 is TGTGCCAGCAGGAAACTCCCGGGACAGGGAATCCCAGATTCGCAGTATTTT.

This chain joins TRBV12-3 or TRBV12-4 and TRBJ2-5, with D perhaps TRBD2 (7 bases). V was shortened by 4 bases and J by 4 bases, with 16 bases between the two germline ends. This CDR3 region has 15 residues. CDR3 nucleotide sequence: TGTGCCAGCAGTTCCGTTGGGGGGGGCGGAGAGACCCAGTACTTC. Its protein is CASSSVGGGGETQYF.

This clonotype was picked up a small number of times. This rearrangement joins TRBV7-6 to TRBJ2-3; 11 bases map to TRBD2. Losses at the gene ends were 2 bases for V and 4 bases for J; bases not matched to a gene: 5. The V gene's germline CDR1 is SGHVS and CDR2 FNYEAQ. The CDR3 contains 16 residues. The chain's CDR3 is CASSLPSGGSPDTQYF. The CDR3 DNA reads TGTGCCAGCAGCTTACCTAGCGGGGGGAGCCCAGATACGCAGTATTTT. The whole variable domain, filled in from reference TRBV7-6 and TRBJ2-3, reads GAGVSQSPRYKVTKRGQDVALRCDPISGHVSLYWYRQALGQGPEFLTYFNYEAQQDKSGLPNDRFSAERPEGSISTLTIQRTEQRDSAMYRCASSLPSGGSPDTQYFGPGTRLTVL.

This clonotype appeared a few times. The V call is TRBV5-4, the J call TRBJ1-4; D is ambiguous. CDR3 length: 16 residues. Germline CDR1 and CDR2: SGHNT and YYREEE (reference sequence). Between the trimmed V and J ends, which lost 5 bases and 3 bases, there was a span of 17 bases. Written as DNA, the CDR3 is TGTGCCAGCAGTTTCTCCGTCCGGCCGGCTAATGAAAAACTGTTTTTT. This translates into CASSFSVRPANEKLFF.